The clone carrying this TCR beta chain was seen at least ten times. The entry originates in a study of identical twins. TCRdb re-called the 5' RACE reads with MiXCR, one entry per CDR3 protein. The table includes a few hundred thousand distinct CDR3 sequences, approximately 9.6% detected once. This CDR3 contains 13 residues. V gave up 4 bases and J gave up 4 bases, with 10 bases separating them. Germline loops: CDR1 SGHKS, CDR2 YYEKEE (reference sequence). This sample also appeared in a second study, on yellow fever vaccine responses in identical twins.

The V and J genes are TRBV5-5 and TRBJ2-3; no clear D. What was sequenced was PBMCs. The sequence derives from a woman between 18 and 30 years old in good health. The CDR3 DNA follows: TGTGCCAGCAGCACCTGGGAATCAGATACGCAGTATTTT. Protein sequence: CASSTWESDTQYF.